This is a list of T cell receptor beta chains from one sample in a study of beta chain features in type 1 diabetes. The data were produced by immunoSEQ multiplex PCR, yet TCRdb's version contains in-frame clones alone and is incomplete. The sample records some 70,000 clones, more than 45% being singletons. The source material was central memory CD4+ T cells from blood. All receptors come from a man aged 25-40 years with type 1 diabetes. Both conserved end residues are part of each CDR3. Each record gives: D gene, clone size, J gene, V gene, CDR3 protein, CDR3 DNA. D genes are given only for firm matches. Only some rows state a clone size, as once, few, many or a class for expanded clones.

d_call: NA
clone_size: NA
j_call: TRBJ2-1
v_call: TRBV19
cdr3_aa: CASSDAQGGEQFF
cdr3_nt: TGTGCCAGTAGTGATGCCCAGGGGGGTGAGCAGTTCTTC

d_call: TRBD1
clone_size: few
j_call: TRBJ2-2
v_call: TRBV10-3
cdr3_aa: CAISGDSKTGELFF
cdr3_nt: TGTGCCATCAGTGGGGACAGTAAAACCGGGGAGCTGTTTTTT

d_call: TRBD2
clone_size: few
j_call: TRBJ2-1
v_call: TRBV4-2
cdr3_aa: CASSQAPIAGPDYNEQFF
cdr3_nt: TGTGCCAGCAGCCAAGCGCCAATAGCGGGCCCAGACTACAATGAGCAGTTCTTC

d_call: NA
clone_size: few
j_call: TRBJ2-5
v_call: TRBV5-8
cdr3_aa: CASSLGQKQETQYF
cdr3_nt: TGTGCCAGCAGCCTCGGACAGAAACAAGAGACCCAGTACTTC

d_call: NA
clone_size: NA
j_call: TRBJ2-7
v_call: TRBV5-1
cdr3_aa: CASSFGGSSSYEQYF
cdr3_nt: TGCGCCAGCAGCTTTGGCGGCTCCAGCTCCTACGAGCAGTACTTC

d_call: TRBD1
clone_size: few
j_call: TRBJ2-5
v_call: TRBV10-3
cdr3_aa: CAIGTEGEETQYF
cdr3_nt: TGTGCCATTGGGACAGAAGGGGAAGAGACCCAGTACTTC

d_call: TRBD1
clone_size: NA
j_call: TRBJ1-4
v_call: TRBV19
cdr3_aa: CASHGRAGGYREKLFF
cdr3_nt: TGTGCCAGTCACGGTCGGGCAGGGGGATATCGGGAAAAACTGTTTTTT

d_call: NA
clone_size: NA
j_call: TRBJ2-7
v_call: TRBV5-4
cdr3_aa: CASSLVSGSEQYF
cdr3_nt: TGTGCCAGCAGCTTGGTGTCGGGTAGCGAGCAGTACTTC

d_call: NA
clone_size: NA
j_call: TRBJ2-7
v_call: TRBV5-4
cdr3_aa: CASSPTSDRTYEQYF
cdr3_nt: TGTGCCAGCAGCCCAACCTCTGACAGGACCTACGAGCAGTACTTC

d_call: NA
clone_size: NA
j_call: TRBJ1-1
v_call: TRBV5-1
cdr3_aa: CASSFDGGPTEAFF
cdr3_nt: TGCGCCAGCAGCTTCGACGGGGGGCCCACTGAAGCTTTCTTT

d_call: TRBD2
clone_size: few
j_call: TRBJ2-5
v_call: TRBV5-4
cdr3_aa: CASSPQASGGETQYF
cdr3_nt: TGTGCCAGCAGCCCCCAGGCTAGCGGGGGTGAGACCCAGTACTTC

d_call: TRBD2
clone_size: NA
j_call: TRBJ2-6
v_call: TRBV19
cdr3_aa: CASSMGGAGANVLTF
cdr3_nt: TGTGCCAGTAGTATGGGAGGGGCCGGGGCCAACGTCCTGACTTTC

d_call: NA
clone_size: NA
j_call: TRBJ2-1
v_call: TRBV5-1
cdr3_aa: CASSFQGNEQFF
cdr3_nt: TGCGCCAGCAGCTTCCAGGGAAATGAGCAGTTCTTC

d_call: TRBD1
clone_size: NA
j_call: TRBJ1-2
v_call: TRBV5-4
cdr3_aa: CASSLKGAEGYTF
cdr3_nt: TGTGCCAGCAGCTTGAAGGGGGCGGAGGGCTACACCTTC

d_call: NA
clone_size: few
j_call: TRBJ2-7
v_call: TRBV20-1
cdr3_aa: CSGQLSYEQYF
cdr3_nt: TGCAGTGGACAGCTTTCCTACGAGCAGTACTTC

d_call: NA
clone_size: NA
j_call: TRBJ2-2
v_call: TRBV6-5
cdr3_aa: CASSEIGVGELFF
cdr3_nt: TGTGCCAGCAGTGAGATCGGGGTCGGGGAGCTGTTTTTT

d_call: TRBD1
clone_size: NA
j_call: TRBJ2-5
v_call: TRBV30
cdr3_aa: CAWSVGQGVTETQYF
cdr3_nt: TGTGCCTGGAGTGTAGGACAGGGGGTGACGGAGACCCAGTACTTC

d_call: TRBD1
clone_size: few
j_call: TRBJ2-1
v_call: TRBV6-6
cdr3_aa: CASSLDRAREQFF
cdr3_nt: TGTGCCAGCAGTCTCGACAGGGCTCGTGAGCAGTTCTTC

d_call: NA
clone_size: NA
j_call: TRBJ1-1
v_call: TRBV30
cdr3_aa: CACTVRGGNTEAFF
cdr3_nt: TGTGCCTGCACGGTCCGAGGCGGGAACACTGAAGCTTTCTTT

d_call: NA
clone_size: few
j_call: TRBJ2-1
v_call: TRBV2
cdr3_aa: CASRVQYSYNEQFF
cdr3_nt: TGTGCCAGCAGAGTCCAGTATTCCTACAATGAGCAGTTCTTC

d_call: TRBD1
clone_size: NA
j_call: TRBJ1-6
v_call: TRBV10-3
cdr3_aa: CAIRSTGTGANSPLHF
cdr3_nt: TGTGCCATCAGGTCGACGGGGACAGGGGCTAATTCACCCCTCCACTTT

d_call: NA
clone_size: NA
j_call: TRBJ1-2
v_call: TRBV28
cdr3_aa: CASGSRYGYTF
cdr3_nt: TGTGCCAGCGGGAGTCGCTATGGCTACACCTTC

d_call: NA
clone_size: NA
j_call: TRBJ2-6
v_call: TRBV7-8
cdr3_aa: CASSLARGSGANVLTF
cdr3_nt: TGTGCCAGCAGCTTAGCCCGCGGATCTGGGGCCAACGTCCTGACTTTC